This TCR beta chain was sequenced during a study of CD8 T cells in ankylosing spondylitis. Study-wide results and limits: One TCR beta motif, made up of roughly eight highly homologous variants, appeared characteristic of ankylosing spondylitis blood. Disease-linked clones proved CD8+ and comparatively uncommon in peripheral blood. There was reportedly significant enrichment of clones that were disease-linked in matched ankylosing spondylitis synovial fluid.

The TCR beta libraries were generated through quantitative 5'-RACE incorporating molecular barcodes. TCRdb re-analysed the 5' RACE reads in MiXCR, keeping a single row per CDR3 protein. The repertoire holds hundreds of thousands of distinct CDR3 sequences, with approximately 8% as singletons. This clonotype occurred many times. The antigen is not known. From germline, CDR1 is SQVTM and CDR2 ANQGSEA. The CDR3 extends over 11 amino acids. Trimming cost V 5 bases and J 7 bases, with 8 bases left between them. Input material: blood, either unsorted or a sorted T cell fraction (not recorded which). The receptor was derived from a female donor with ankylosing spondylitis or in good health (not recorded which). The J gene is TRBJ2-2, the V gene TRBV29-1; D may match TRBD1 or TRBD2 (5 bases each). The CDR3 region has the DNA TGCAGCGTTAATGGGGGCGGGGAGCTGTTTTTT. It specifies CSVNGGGELFF.